This T cell receptor beta chain was profiled in a study of early T cells in non-severe SARS-CoV-2 infection. As part of library construction, unique molecular identifiers were attached to individual cDNA molecules. TCRdb independently ran MiXCR on the 5' RACE reads; one entry per CDR3 protein. The profile shows about 60,000 distinct CDR3 sequences, 9.1% of them singletons. Losses at the gene ends were 2 bases for V and 1 base for J; bases not matched to a gene: 10. This CDR3 contains 18 residues. Germline values: CDR1 MNHEY, CDR2 SVGEGT. The sequence came from an adult who was a healthcare worker with PCR-confirmed SARS-CoV-2 infection or an uninfected control (not recorded which). The V gene is TRBV6-2 or TRBV6-3, the J gene TRBJ2-7; 11 nucleotides line up with TRBD2. Sequences were obtained from whole blood. The CDR3 sequence: CASSYTSGSGRRSYEQYF. The CDR3 coding sequence is TGTGCCAGCAGTTACACTAGCGGGAGCGGTCGTAGATCCTACGAGCAGTACTTC.